Given below is one TCR beta chain in context. The data stem from a study of T cell responses to AZD1222 COVID-19 vaccine. The CDR3 covers 13 residues. Germline loops: CDR1 SGHTA, CDR2 FQGNSA. J gave up 5 bases and V 5 bases, and 3 bases lay outside the gene matches. Data came from immunoSEQ multiplex PCR; TCRdb stores just in-frame clones and leaves some out. The table records roughly 76,000 clones, about 88% of them present only once. Source: peripheral blood, taken on day 0 of AZD1222 vaccination. The receptor was derived from an adult in good health. The chain links TRBV7-2 to TRBJ2-5, with 9 bases lining up with TRBD1. The DNA of the CDR3 is TGTGCCAGCAGCCGGGACAGGGAGGAGACCCAGTACTTC. It translates to CASSRDREETQYF.